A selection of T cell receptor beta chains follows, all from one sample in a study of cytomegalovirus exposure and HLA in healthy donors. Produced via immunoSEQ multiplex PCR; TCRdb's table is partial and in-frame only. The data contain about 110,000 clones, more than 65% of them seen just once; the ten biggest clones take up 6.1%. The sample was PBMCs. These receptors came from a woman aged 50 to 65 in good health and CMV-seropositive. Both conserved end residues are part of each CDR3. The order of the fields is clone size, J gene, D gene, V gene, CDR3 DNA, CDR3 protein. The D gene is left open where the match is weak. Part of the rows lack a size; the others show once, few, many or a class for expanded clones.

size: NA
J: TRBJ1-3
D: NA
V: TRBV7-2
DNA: TGTGCCAGCAGCTCGTCGTCAGGGGCTTCTGGAAACACCATATATTTT
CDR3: CASSSSSGASGNTIYF

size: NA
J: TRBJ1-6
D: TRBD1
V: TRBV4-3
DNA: TGCGCCAGCAGCCAAGAACGGACAGGGGGCTCCTTACTTAATTCACCCCTCCACTTT
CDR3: CASSQERTGGSLLNSPLHF

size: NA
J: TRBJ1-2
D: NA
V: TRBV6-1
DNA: TGTGCCAGCAGCCGACAGGCTGATGGCTACACCTTC
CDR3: CASSRQADGYTF

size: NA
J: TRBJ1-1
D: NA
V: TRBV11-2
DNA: TGTGCCAGCAGCCGGTGGGAGCGTGAAGCTTTCTTT
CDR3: CASSRWEREAFF

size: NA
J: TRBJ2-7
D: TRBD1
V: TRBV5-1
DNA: TGCGCCAGCAGCGTCGCCGGGACAGTCACCTACGAGCAGTACTTC
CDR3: CASSVAGTVTYEQYF

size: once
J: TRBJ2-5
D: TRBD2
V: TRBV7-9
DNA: TGTGCCAGCAGCCCAGCGGCGGGGGGGGAGACCCAGTACTTC
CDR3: CASSPAAGGETQYF

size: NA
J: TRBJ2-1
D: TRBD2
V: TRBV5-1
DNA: TGCGCCAGCAGGGCCCTAGCGGGGGGTTACAATGAGCAGTTCTTC
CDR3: CASRALAGGYNEQFF

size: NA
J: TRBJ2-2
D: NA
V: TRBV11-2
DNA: TGTGCCAGCAGCATTGTGTGGGGACTCAACACCGGGGAGCTGTTTTTT
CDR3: CASSIVWGLNTGELFF

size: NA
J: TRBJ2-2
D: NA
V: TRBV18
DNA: TGTGCCAGCTCACCACACCGGGACGGGGAGCTGTTTTTT
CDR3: CASSPHRDGELFF

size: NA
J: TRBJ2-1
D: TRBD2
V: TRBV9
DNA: TGTGCCAGCAGCACATACGGGACTAGCGGGGGGGCCAACAATGAGCAGTTCTTC
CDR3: CASSTYGTSGGANNEQFF

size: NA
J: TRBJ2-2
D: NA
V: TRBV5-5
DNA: TGTGCCAGCAGCTTGGCAGGGGTCACCGGGGAGCTGTTTTTT
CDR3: CASSLAGVTGELFF

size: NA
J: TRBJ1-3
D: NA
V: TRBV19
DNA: TGTGCCAGTAGTACAGGGGTTGGAAACACCATATATTTT
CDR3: CASSTGVGNTIYF

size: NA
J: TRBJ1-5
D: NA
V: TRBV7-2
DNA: TGTGCCAGCAGCTTAGGGGGGGGTCAGCCCCAGCATTTT
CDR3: CASSLGGGQPQHF

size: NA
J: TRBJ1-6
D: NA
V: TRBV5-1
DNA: TGCGCCAGCAGCTTGGTTCAGGGTAATTCACCCCTCCACTTT
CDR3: CASSLVQGNSPLHF

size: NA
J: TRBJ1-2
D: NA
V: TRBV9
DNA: TGTGCCAGCAGCGGGGGGCGGCCGGCCTATGGCTACACCTTC
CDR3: CASSGGRPAYGYTF

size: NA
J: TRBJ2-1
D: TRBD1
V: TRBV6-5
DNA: TGTGCCAGCAGTTACAGGGGGACAGGGCACAATGAGCAGTTCTTC
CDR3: CASSYRGTGHNEQFF

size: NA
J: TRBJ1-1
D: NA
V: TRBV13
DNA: TGTGCCAGCAGCCCTGGACAGAACACTGAAGCTTTCTTT
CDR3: CASSPGQNTEAFF

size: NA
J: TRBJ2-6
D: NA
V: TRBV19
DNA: TGTGCCAGTACCACAGGAACTGGGGCCAACGTCCTGACTTTC
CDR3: CASTTGTGANVLTF

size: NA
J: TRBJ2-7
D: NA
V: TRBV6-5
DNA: TGTGCCAGCAGTTACTCGTTTGTCGGATACGGGGAGTGGTACTTC
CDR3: CASSYSFVGYGEWYF

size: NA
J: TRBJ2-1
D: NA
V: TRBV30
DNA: TGTGCCTGGAGAGGCGGGGTAATAGGCAATGAGCAGTTCTTC
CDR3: CAWRGGVIGNEQFF

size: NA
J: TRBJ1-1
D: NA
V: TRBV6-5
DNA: TGTGCCAGCAGTTACCGTACATCGAACACTGAAGCTTTCTTT
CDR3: CASSYRTSNTEAFF

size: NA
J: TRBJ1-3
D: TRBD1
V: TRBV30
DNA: TGTGCCTGGAGTGACAGGGGCTCTGGAAACACCATATATTTT
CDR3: CAWSDRGSGNTIYF

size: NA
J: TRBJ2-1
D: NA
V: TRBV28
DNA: TGTGCCAGCAGTCCCCCCGTCGGTTCCTACAATGAGCAGTTCTTC
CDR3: CASSPPVGSYNEQFF

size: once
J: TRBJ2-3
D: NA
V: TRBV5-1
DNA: TGCGCCAGCAGCTTGGCATGGGGGGGCAGGGATACGCAGTATTTT
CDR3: CASSLAWGGRDTQYF